The 15 T cell receptor beta chains below come from one sample, sequenced in a study of CD8 T cells in Susac syndrome. RNA amounts of about 0.45 to 1 ug underwent reverse transcription with random hexamers. MiXCR, applied by TCRdb to the immunoSEQ multiplex PCR reads, yields one record per CDR3 protein. Seen here are around 190,000 distinct CDR3 sequences, 85% to 95% observed once, and the top ten hold about 0.15%. What was sequenced was CD8+ T cells from PBMCs. The receptors derive from a human donor with multiple sclerosis.

This CDR3 reads CSARVFQGPPDGYTF. CDR3 nucleotide sequence: TGCAGTGCTAGAGTTTTCCAGGGGCCTCCTGATGGCTACACCTTC. The chain recombines TRBV20-1 with TRBJ1-2; tentatively, D is TRBD1 (6 bases). CDR1 is DFQATT, CDR2 SNEGSKA, per germline (reference sequence). There are 15 residues in the CDR3. V dropped 1 base and J dropped 6 bases, with 18 bases sitting between them.

This sequence joins TRBV6-6 and TRBJ1-2; possible D gene TRBD1, 6 bases. The CDR3 consists of 15 residues. The V and J ends lost 0 bases and 3 bases respectively, with 11 bases between them. Per germline, CDR1 MNHNY and CDR2 SVGAGI (reference sequence). CDR3 in DNA: TGTGCCAGCAGTTACTCCTTGACAGGTTACTATGGCTACACCTTC. Its translation: CASSYSLTGYYGYTF.

V usage is TRBV5-6 and J usage is TRBJ2-5, with D perhaps given as TRBD1 or TRBD2 (6 bases each). The germline V gene has CDR1 SGHDT and CDR2 YYEEEE. Trimming left V 6 bases short and J 4 bases short, with 16 bases between. The CDR3 length is 14 residues. DNA for the CDR3: TGTGCCAGCATGCACCCCAGGGGAGGAGAGACCCAGTACTTC. Translation gives CASMHPRGGETQYF.

V and J are TRBV3-1 and TRBJ2-1; TRBD1 or TRBD2 may be the D gene (6 bases each). The CDR3 has 19 amino acids. Trimming left V 0 bases short and J 0 bases short, with 18 bases between. Germline CDR1 is LGHDT and CDR2 is YNNKEL (reference sequence). CDR3 in amino acids: CASSQDLPSSGASYNEQFF. CDR3 DNA: TGTGCCAGCAGCCAAGATCTCCCCTCGTCGGGGGCCTCCTACAATGAGCAGTTCTTC.

The rearrangement uses TRBV12-5 and TRBJ2-7; 8 bases map to TRBD1. The CDR3 covers 14 residues. The V gene's germline CDR1 is LGHNT and CDR2 FRNRAP. The V gene end was trimmed by 1 base and the J gene end by 3 bases; junction bases not matched to a gene: 2. In nucleotides, the CDR3 is TGTGCTAGTGGTTTGGCAACAGGGGGCTACGAGCAGTACTTC. This translates into CASGLATGGYEQYF.

This clonotype was detected only once. The CDR3 DNA reads as TGTGCCTGGAGTGTTATCCTGGGCACTGAAGCTTTCTTT. This codes for CAWSVILGTEAFF. V is TRBV30 and J is TRBJ1-1; no clear D. Germline values: CDR1 GTSNPN, CDR2 SVGIG (reference sequence). There are 13 residues in the CDR3. V was pared by 0 bases and J by 4 bases, with 9 bases between.

The V call is TRBV11-2, the J call TRBJ2-7, with TRBD1 identical over 7 bases. Looked up from germline, CDR1 is SGHAT and CDR2 is FQNNGV. CDR3 length: 14 residues. Trimming at V came to 5 bases and at J to 4 bases, leaving 8 bases not matched to a gene. For the CDR3, the DNA is TGTGCCAGCAGCCGACAGGGCGGTCGGTACGAGCAGTACTTC. This codes for CASSRQGGRYEQYF.

The chain joins TRBV27 to TRBJ2-7; perhaps D is TRBD1 or TRBD2 (5 bases each). Between the trimmed V and J ends, which lost 5 bases and 3 bases, there was a span of 14 bases. The V gene's germline CDR1 is MNHEY and CDR2 SMNVEV (reference sequence). This CDR3 has 14 amino acids. Here the CDR3 DNA reads TGTGCCAGCAGTCCGCTTGGGACCGTCTACGAGCAGTACTTC. It yields the protein CASSPLGTVYEQYF.

The chain links TRBV7-9 to TRBJ2-3, with D possibly called TRBD1 or TRBD2 (5 bases each). V lost 5 bases to trimming and J lost 6 bases, with 15 bases between them. This CDR3 region has 14 residues. Per the germline V gene, CDR1 is SEHNR and CDR2 is FQNEAQ (reference sequence). The CDR3 sequence: CASSPPGPGDTQYF. The CDR3 DNA reads TGTGCCAGCAGCCCTCCGGGACCAGGGGATACGCAGTATTTT.

The chain couples TRBV28 to TRBJ1-2; D remains unclear. There are 13 residues in the CDR3. Germline values: CDR1 MDHEN, CDR2 SYDVKM. The V and J ends lost 3 bases and 4 bases respectively, with 9 bases between them. CDR3 in amino acids: CASSFPAGYGYTF. The CDR3 DNA follows: TGTGCCAGCAGTTTCCCCGCAGGCTATGGCTACACCTTC.

V gene TRBV12-3 or TRBV12-4 combines with J gene TRBJ1-3, with D uncertain. V was pared by 7 bases and J by 0 bases, with 10 bases between. The CDR3 sequence is 14 residues long. The chain's CDR3 is CASITSISGNTIYF. In nucleotides, the CDR3 is TGTGCCAGCATAACCTCGATCTCTGGAAACACCATATATTTT.

The V gene is TRBV7-9, the J gene TRBJ2-7; 11 bases are a match to TRBD1. Germline values: CDR1 SEHNR, CDR2 FQNEAQ (reference sequence). With 4 bases clipped from V and 3 bases from J, the junction kept 8 bases outside the gene matches. The CDR3 loop spans 16 amino acids. Written as DNA, the CDR3 is TGTGCCAGCAGCTCCCCGGGACAGGGGGACCTCTACGAGCAGTACTTC. It yields the protein CASSSPGQGDLYEQYF.

This chain connects TRBV28 to TRBJ2-5; D is undetermined. In germline, CDR1 is MDHEN, CDR2 SYDVKM. The length of the CDR3 is 14 residues. Trimming pared 1 base from V and 0 bases from J, leaving 6 bases between. The CDR3 DNA follows: TGTGCCAGCAGTTTATTGTGGGACCAAGAGACCCAGTACTTC. This translates into CASSLLWDQETQYF.

The rearrangement uses TRBV29-1 and TRBJ1-2, with 8 bases that match TRBD1. CDR3 length: 13 amino acids. Germline V gene sequence: CDR1 SQVTM, CDR2 ANQGSEA. The V and J ends lost 4 bases and 8 bases, in that order; junction bases with no gene match: 9. The CDR3 nucleotides are TGCAGCGTTGTTCGTCAGGGGGCGGGAGGCTACACCTTC. This codes for CSVVRQGAGGYTF.

The CDR3, as DNA: TGCAGTGCTAGAGATCTCGGAGCGGAGCAGTTCTTC. This sequence encodes CSARDLGAEQFF. J is TRBJ2-1 and V is TRBV20-1; no clear D gene. This CDR3 comprises 12 residues. V was cut by 0 bases and J by 10 bases, with 10 bases left in between. The germline gives CDR1 DFQATT, CDR2 SNEGSKA (reference sequence).